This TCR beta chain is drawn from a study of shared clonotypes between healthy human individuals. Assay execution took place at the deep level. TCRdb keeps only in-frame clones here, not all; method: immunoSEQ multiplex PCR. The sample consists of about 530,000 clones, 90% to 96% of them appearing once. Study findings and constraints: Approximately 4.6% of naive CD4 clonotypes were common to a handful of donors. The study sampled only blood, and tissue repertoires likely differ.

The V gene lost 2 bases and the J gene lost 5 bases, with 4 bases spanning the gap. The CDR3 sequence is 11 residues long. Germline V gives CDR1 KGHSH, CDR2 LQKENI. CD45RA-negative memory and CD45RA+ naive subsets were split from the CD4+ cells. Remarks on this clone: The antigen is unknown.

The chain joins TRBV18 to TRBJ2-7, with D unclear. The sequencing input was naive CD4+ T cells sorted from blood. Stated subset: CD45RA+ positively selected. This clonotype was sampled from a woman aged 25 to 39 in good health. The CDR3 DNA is TGTGCCAGCTCACCAGGGGACGAGCAGTACTTC. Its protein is CASSPGDEQYF. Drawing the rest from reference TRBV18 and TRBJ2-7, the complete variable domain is NAGVMQNPRHLVRRRGQEARLRCSPMKGHSHVYWYRQLPEEGLKFMVYLQKENIIDESGMPKERFSAEFPKEGPSILRIQQVVRGDSAAYFCASSPGDEQYFGPGTRLTVT.